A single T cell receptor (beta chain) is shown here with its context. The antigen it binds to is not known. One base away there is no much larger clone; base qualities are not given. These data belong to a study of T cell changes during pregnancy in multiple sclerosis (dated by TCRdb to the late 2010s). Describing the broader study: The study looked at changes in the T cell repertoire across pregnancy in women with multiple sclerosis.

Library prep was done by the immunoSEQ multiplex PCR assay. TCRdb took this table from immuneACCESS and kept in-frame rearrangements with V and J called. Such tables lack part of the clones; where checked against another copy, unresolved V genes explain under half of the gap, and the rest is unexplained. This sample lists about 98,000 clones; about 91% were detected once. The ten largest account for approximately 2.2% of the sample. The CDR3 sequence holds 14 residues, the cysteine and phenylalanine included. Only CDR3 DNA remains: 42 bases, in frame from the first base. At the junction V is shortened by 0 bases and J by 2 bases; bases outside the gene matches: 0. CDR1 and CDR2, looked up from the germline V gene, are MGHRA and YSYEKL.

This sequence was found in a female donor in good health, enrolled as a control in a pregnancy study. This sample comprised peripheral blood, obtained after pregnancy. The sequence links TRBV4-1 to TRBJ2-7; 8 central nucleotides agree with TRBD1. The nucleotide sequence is TGCGCCAGCAGCCAAGAACAGGGGGCCTACGAGCAGTACTTC. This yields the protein CASSQEQGAYEQYF.